The 16 T cell receptor beta chains presented below share a single source sample, sequenced in a study of cytomegalovirus exposure and HLA in healthy donors. The PCR was carried out with 60 Vbeta primers and 13 Jbeta primers. Assay: immunoSEQ multiplex PCR; the TCRdb copy retains only in-frame clones and omits some. The sample has about 130,000 clones, 65% to 85% seen once. Sequences were obtained from PBMCs. These receptors were obtained from a man younger than 40 in good health and CMV-seronegative.

This clone has more than one count but fewer than ten. V is TRBV5-1 and J is TRBJ2-7, with D possibly being TRBD2 (7 bases). The germline gives CDR1 SGHRS, CDR2 YFSETQ. This CDR3 region has 16 residues. V was trimmed by 0 bases and J by 1 base, leaving 14 bases between them. The CDR3 nucleotides read TGCGCCAGCAGCTTGGATCCGGGGGGCCTTTCCTACGAGCAGTACTTC. Residues: CASSLDPGGLSYEQYF.

V usage is TRBV19 and J usage is TRBJ2-2; D not resolved. Trimming took off 4 bases at V and 6 bases at J, with 21 bases between the two ends. Per the germline V gene, CDR1 is LNHDA and CDR2 is SQIVND (reference sequence). The CDR3 has 17 amino acids. The chain's CDR3 is CASSSNPPIRYAGELFF. The CDR3 coding sequence is TGTGCCAGTAGTAGCAACCCTCCCATCAGGTACGCCGGGGAGCTGTTTTTT.

This chain connects TRBV5-1 to TRBJ1-4; D may be TRBD1 (5 bases). V dropped 4 bases and J dropped 0 bases, with 10 bases sitting between them. Germline CDR1 reads SGHRS; CDR2 reads YFSETQ. The length of the CDR3 is 15 residues. DNA of the CDR3: TGCGCCAGCAGCCCCCGGACAACAACTAATGAAAAACTGTTTTTT. Its protein product is CASSPRTTTNEKLFF.

A few counts support this clone. The chain employs TRBV18 and TRBJ1-2, with 10 bases that match TRBD1. The J segment lost 8 bases and the V segment lost 3 bases, leaving 6 bases of the junction unmatched. The CDR3 sequence is 14 residues long. CDR1 KGHSH and CDR2 LQKENI come from the germline V gene. The CDR3 loop is CASSPGQGVLGYTF. As DNA, the CDR3 is TGTGCCAGCTCACCCGGACAGGGGGTGCTGGGCTACACCTTC.

V usage is TRBV30 and J usage is TRBJ1-6; no definite D call. From germline, CDR1 is GTSNPN and CDR2 SVGIG (reference sequence). Trimming shortened V by 0 bases and J by 9 bases, and 15 bases separated the two germline ends. This CDR3 is 15 amino acids long. CDR3 protein: CAWSVSVSLRSPLHF. In DNA form, the CDR3 reads TGTGCCTGGAGTGTAAGCGTTTCCTTACGTTCACCCCTCCACTTT.

This clone was detected a few times. The rearrangement uses TRBV21-1 and TRBJ2-5; no DNA check was done on the table's D call, TRBD1. Near its end, the DNA agrees better with TRBJ2-7, so the J call may be wrong. TRBV21-1 is an annotated pseudogene. CDR3 length equals 15 residues. CDR3 sequence (DNA): TGTGCCAGCAGCAACCGGGACAGGGGAGGTAACGAGCAGTACTTC. The encoded protein is CASSNRDRGGNEQYF.

The genes are TRBV9 and TRBJ2-3, with D tentatively TRBD1 (7 bases). CDR3 length: 20 amino acids. CDR1 and CDR2 from the germline V gene are SGDLS and YYNGEE. Trimming stripped 4 bases from V and 2 bases from J, with 29 bases between. The CDR3 nucleotides read TGTGCCAGCAGCCATCCTACAGGGGCCAGGGACTGGGTCGCCACAGATACGCAGTATTTT. Translated, it gives CASSHPTGARDWVATDTQYF.

V and J are TRBV11-2 and TRBJ2-3, with 8 bases fitting TRBD1. The germline gives CDR1 SGHAT, CDR2 FQNNGV. The V gene end was trimmed by 1 base and the J gene end by 6 bases; junction bases not matched to a gene: 6. The CDR3 covers 15 residues. The CDR3 DNA sequence: TGTGCCAGCAGCTTAGGGGACAGGATATGGGATACGCAGTATTTT. Its protein is CASSLGDRIWDTQYF.

This sequence joins TRBV2 and TRBJ2-5; perhaps TRBD2 as D (7 bases). The CDR3 has 13 amino acids. Germline V gene data show CDR1 as SNHLY and CDR2 as FYNNEI. The ends were cut back, 11 bases at V and 4 bases at J, with 17 bases in the middle. This CDR3 is CACRRGAGETQYF. The CDR3 region has the DNA TGTGCCTGCCGCCGGGGGGCAGGAGAGACCCAGTACTTC.

This clone was counted only a few times. V and J are TRBV15 and TRBJ1-4; the D gene is possibly TRBD1 (5 bases). The V gene lost 0 bases and the J gene lost 7 bases, with 12 bases spanning the gap. Looked up from germline, CDR1 is LNHNV and CDR2 is YYDKDF (reference sequence). The CDR3 contains 15 residues. CDR3 loop: CATSRDGGAPEKLFF. The CDR3 bases are TGTGCCACCAGCAGAGATGGAGGGGCCCCTGAAAAACTGTTTTTT.

This chain links TRBV7-3 with TRBJ1-2; perhaps TRBD1 as D (6 bases). This CDR3 comprises 13 residues. In germline, CDR1 is SGHTA, CDR2 FQGTGA. The ends were cut back, 4 bases at V and 8 bases at J, with 14 bases in the middle. In DNA, the CDR3 is TGTGCCAGCAGCTATGACAGGCGTCAAGGCTACACCTTC. Protein: CASSYDRRQGYTF.

The chain carries TRBV5-1 and TRBJ1-4; the D gene is possibly TRBD1 (5 bases). The CDR3 runs 18 residues. The V gene lost 1 base and the J gene lost 0 bases, with 16 bases spanning the gap. Germline CDR1 SGHRS, CDR2 YFSETQ. The CDR3 DNA is TGCGCCAGCAGCTTGTCGGACATCGCCTTTGCAACTAATGAAAAACTGTTTTTT. It specifies CASSLSDIAFATNEKLFF. Together with reference TRBV5-1 and TRBJ1-4, the CDR3 gives the full variable domain: KAGVTQTPRYLIKTRGQQVTLSCSPISGHRSVSWYQQTPGQGLQFLFEYFSETQRNKGNFPGRFSGRQFSNSRSEMNVSTLELGDSALYLCASSLSDIAFATNEKLFFGSGTQLSVL.

The V call is TRBV19, the J call TRBJ1-5; 8 bases align to TRBD1. The CDR3 is made up of 16 amino acids. CDR1 and CDR2 (germline): LNHDA, SQIVND (reference sequence). The trim removed 4 bases at V and 3 bases at J, leaving 8 bases unmatched. CDR3 in amino acids: CASSKTPDRANQPQHF. DNA for the CDR3: TGTGCCAGTAGTAAAACACCGGACAGGGCCAATCAGCCCCAGCATTTT.

This chain joins TRBV27 and TRBJ2-5, with 8 bases lining up with TRBD1. Germline V gene sequence: CDR1 MNHEY, CDR2 SMNVEV (reference sequence). The CDR3 runs to 19 residues. Trimming removed 1 base from V and 3 bases from J; junction bases left unmatched: 16. DNA of the CDR3: TGTGCCAGCAGTTTATGGGGCAGGGGGCGAGGAGTCAGAGAAGAGACCCAGTACTTC. This codes for CASSLWGRGRGVREETQYF.

The chain is built from TRBV19 and TRBJ2-3; tentatively, D is TRBD1 (6 bases). V lost 0 bases, J lost 4 bases, and 8 bases lay in between. This CDR3 contains 14 residues. Germline V gives CDR1 LNHDA, CDR2 SQIVND (reference sequence). The DNA of the CDR3 is TGTGCCAGTAGTATAGACGGACAGCCAGATACGCAGTATTTT. This encodes CASSIDGQPDTQYF.

The chain carries TRBV5-8 and TRBJ1-1; perhaps TRBD1 as D (6 bases). Germline loops: CDR1 SGHTS, CDR2 YDEGEE. This CDR3 has 13 amino acids. V lost 3 bases and J 1 base, leaving 7 bases between the germline ends. The CDR3 coding sequence is TGTGCCAGCAGCTCACAGGGGAACACTGAAGCTTTCTTT. Protein sequence: CASSSQGNTEAFF.